These T cell receptor beta chains were read from a single sample in a study of shared clonotypes between healthy human individuals. Here immunoSEQ multiplex PCR was the method, and the copy in TCRdb shows in-frame clones only, minus some. Found here are 2 million to 2.5 million clones, more than 90% of them singletons; the top ten hold 0.13%. Specimen: naive CD4+ T cells sorted from blood. The source of these receptors is a man aged 18 to 29 in good health. CDR3s include the opening cysteine and the closing phenylalanine or tryptophan. D genes are given only for firm matches.

>NA|TRBV9|TRBJ1-2
TGTGCCAGCAGCACATACGGGACACCCAAGCGAGGCTACACCTTC
CASSTYGTPKRGYTF
>NA|TRBV2|TRBJ1-5
TGTGCCAGCAGTAACGGGGAGGGACAGCCCCAGCATTTT
CASSNGEGQPQHF
>NA|TRBV13|TRBJ2-7
TGTGCCAGCAGCCCCCCCCTGGAGGGTTCCCCATCCTACGAGCAGTACTTC
CASSPPLEGSPSYEQYF
>NA|TRBV11-2|TRBJ1-3
TGTGCCAGCAGCTTAGATAGAGGACACTCTGGAAACACCATATATTTT
CASSLDRGHSGNTIYF
>NA|TRBV30|TRBJ2-5
TGTGCCTGGAGTGTACAAAGGGAGACCCAGTACTTC
CAWSVQRETQYF
>NA|TRBV7-9|TRBJ1-5
TGTGCCAGCAGCCAAGGGCAACAGCCCCAGCATTTT
CASSQGQQPQHF
>NA|TRBV18|TRBJ2-6
TGTGCCAGCTCACCATCTACAGGACGCCTCTCTGGGGCCAACGTCCTGACTTTC
CASSPSTGRLSGANVLTF
>TRBD2|TRBV5-1|TRBJ2-7
TGCGCCAGCAGCTTGGCCTCGGGAGGGGCGCAACCCTACGAGCAGTACTTC
CASSLASGGAQPYEQYF
>NA|TRBV6-1|TRBJ1-5
TGTGCCAGCAGGGGGACAAATAGCAATCAGCCCCAGCATTTT
CASRGTNSNQPQHF
>NA|TRBV6-5|TRBJ1-1
TGTGCCAGCAGTAGGACAAGAGAAGCTTTCTTT
CASSRTREAFF
>NA|TRBV30|TRBJ2-1
TGTGCCTGGAGTTTTAGCTCCTACAATGAGCAGTTCTTC
CAWSFSSYNEQFF
>NA|TRBV2|TRBJ2-5
TGTGCCAGCATTTCAAACGGAGAGGGAGAGACCCAGTACTTC
CASISNGEGETQYF
>TRBD1|TRBV7-2|TRBJ2-5
TGTGCCAGCAGCCCCGACAGGGAAGTTGGGGAGACCCAGTACTTC
CASSPDREVGETQYF